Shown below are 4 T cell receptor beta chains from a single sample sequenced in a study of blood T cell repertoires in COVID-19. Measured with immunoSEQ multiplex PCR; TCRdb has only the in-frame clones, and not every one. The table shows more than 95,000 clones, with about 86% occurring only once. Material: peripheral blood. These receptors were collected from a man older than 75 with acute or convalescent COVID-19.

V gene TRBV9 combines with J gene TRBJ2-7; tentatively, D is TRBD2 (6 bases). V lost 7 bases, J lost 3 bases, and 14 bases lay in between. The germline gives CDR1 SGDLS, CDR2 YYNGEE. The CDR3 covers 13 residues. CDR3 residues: CASGGLNVYEQYF. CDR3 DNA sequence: TGTGCCAGCGGAGGGCTAAACGTCTACGAGCAGTACTTC.

CDR3: CASSLELAGINEQYF. The CDR3 nucleotides are TGTGCCAGCAGTTTAGAGCTAGCGGGAATCAACGAGCAGTACTTC. This sequence joins TRBV28 and TRBJ2-7; 9 positions match TRBD2. Germline CDR1 MDHEN, CDR2 SYDVKM. Germline trimming cut 2 bases from V and 5 bases from J; bases unmatched to any gene: 7. The CDR3 covers 15 residues.

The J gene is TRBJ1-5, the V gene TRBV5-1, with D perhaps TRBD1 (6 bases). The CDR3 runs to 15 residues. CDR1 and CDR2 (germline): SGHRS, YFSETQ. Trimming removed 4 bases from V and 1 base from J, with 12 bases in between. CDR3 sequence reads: CASSDIGGSNQPQHF. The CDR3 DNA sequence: TGCGCCAGCAGCGACATAGGGGGAAGCAATCAGCCCCAGCATTTT.

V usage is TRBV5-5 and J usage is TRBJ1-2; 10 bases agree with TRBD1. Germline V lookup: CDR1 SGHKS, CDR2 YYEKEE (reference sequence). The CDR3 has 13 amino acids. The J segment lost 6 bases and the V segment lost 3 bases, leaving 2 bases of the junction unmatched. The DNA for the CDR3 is TGTGCCAGCAGCTCTGGACAGGGGGATGGCTACACCTTC. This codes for CASSSGQGDGYTF. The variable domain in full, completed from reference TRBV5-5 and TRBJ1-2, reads DAGVTQSPTHLIKTRGQQVTLRCSPISGHKSVSWYQQVLGQGPQFIFQYYEKEERGRGNFPDRFSARQFPNYSSELNVNALLLGDSALYLCASSSGQGDGYTFGSGTRLTVV.